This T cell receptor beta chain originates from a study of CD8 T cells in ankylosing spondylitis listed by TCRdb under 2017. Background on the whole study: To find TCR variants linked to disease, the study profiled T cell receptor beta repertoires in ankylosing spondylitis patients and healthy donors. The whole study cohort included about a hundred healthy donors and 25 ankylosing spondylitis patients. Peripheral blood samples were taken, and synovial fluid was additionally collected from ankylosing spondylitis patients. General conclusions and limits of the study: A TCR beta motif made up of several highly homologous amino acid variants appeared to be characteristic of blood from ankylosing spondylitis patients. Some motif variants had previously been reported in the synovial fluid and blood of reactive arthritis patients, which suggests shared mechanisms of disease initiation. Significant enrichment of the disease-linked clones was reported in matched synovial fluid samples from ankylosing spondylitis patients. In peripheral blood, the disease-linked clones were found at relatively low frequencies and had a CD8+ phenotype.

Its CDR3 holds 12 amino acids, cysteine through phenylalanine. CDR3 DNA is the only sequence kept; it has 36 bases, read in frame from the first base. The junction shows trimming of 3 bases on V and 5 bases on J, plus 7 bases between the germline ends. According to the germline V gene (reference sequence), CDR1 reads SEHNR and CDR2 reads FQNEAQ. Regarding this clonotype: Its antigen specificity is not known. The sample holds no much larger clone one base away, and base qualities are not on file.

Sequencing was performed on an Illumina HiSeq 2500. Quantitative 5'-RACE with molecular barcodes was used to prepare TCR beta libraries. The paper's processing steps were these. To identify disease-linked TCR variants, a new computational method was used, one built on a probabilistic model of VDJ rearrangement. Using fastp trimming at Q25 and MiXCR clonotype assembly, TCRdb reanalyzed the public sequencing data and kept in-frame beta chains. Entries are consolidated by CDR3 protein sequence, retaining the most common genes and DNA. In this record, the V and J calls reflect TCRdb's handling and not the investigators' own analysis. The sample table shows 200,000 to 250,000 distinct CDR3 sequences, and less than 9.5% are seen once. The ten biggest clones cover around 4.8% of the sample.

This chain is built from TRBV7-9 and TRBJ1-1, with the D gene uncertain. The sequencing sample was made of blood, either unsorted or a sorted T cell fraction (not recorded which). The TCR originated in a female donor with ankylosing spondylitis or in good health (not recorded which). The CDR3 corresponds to CASSFDGTEAFF. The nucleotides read TGTGCCAGCAGCTTTGACGGAACTGAAGCTTTCTTT.